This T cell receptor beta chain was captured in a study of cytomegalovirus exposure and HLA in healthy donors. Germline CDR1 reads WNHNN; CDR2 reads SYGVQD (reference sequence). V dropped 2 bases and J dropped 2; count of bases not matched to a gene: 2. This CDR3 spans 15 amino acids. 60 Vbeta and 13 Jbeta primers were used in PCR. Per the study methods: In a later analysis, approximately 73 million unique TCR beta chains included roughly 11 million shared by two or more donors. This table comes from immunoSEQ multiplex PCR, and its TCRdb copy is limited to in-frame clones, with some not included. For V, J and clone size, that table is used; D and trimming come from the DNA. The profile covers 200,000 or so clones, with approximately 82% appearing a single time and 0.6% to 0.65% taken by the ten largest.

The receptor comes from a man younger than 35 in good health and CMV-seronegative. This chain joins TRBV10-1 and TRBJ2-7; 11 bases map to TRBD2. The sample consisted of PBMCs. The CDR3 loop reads CASSEETSGTYEQYF. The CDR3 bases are TGCGCCAGCAGTGAGGAGACTAGCGGGACCTACGAGCAGTACTTC.